One sample yielded the 22 T cell receptor beta chains listed below, sequenced in a study of T cell responses to AZD1222 COVID-19 vaccine. Only in-frame clones appear in the TCRdb table, and some are missing; sequencing was by immunoSEQ multiplex PCR. The sample carries roughly 150,000 clones, approximately 90% recorded once. The sample in question was peripheral blood, obtained on day 0 of AZD1222 vaccination. These receptors were collected from an adult in good health.

V usage is TRBV6-1 and J usage is TRBJ1-2; a weak D match, TRBD1 (5 bases). Deletions cut 3 bases from V and 0 bases from J, with 14 bases between. Germline V gene sequence: CDR1 MNHNS, CDR2 SASEGT. CDR3 size: 16 residues. In DNA form, the CDR3 reads TGTGCCAGCAGTGAGAAGGCGGGGACCTCTAACTATGGCTACACCTTC. Its protein product is CASSEKAGTSNYGYTF.

This chain joins TRBV10-3 and TRBJ1-1; D uncertain. This CDR3 has 13 amino acids. V was clipped by 10 bases and J by 4 bases, with 16 bases between them. The germline gives CDR1 ENHRY, CDR2 SYGVKD. In DNA, the CDR3 is TGTGCCACCGCAAACGACCCGAGCACTGAAGCTTTCTTT. Its translation is CATANDPSTEAFF.

The chain uses TRBV7-8 and TRBJ2-2; perhaps TRBD1 as D (6 bases). Germline lookup yields CDR1 SGHVS and CDR2 FQNEAQ. The CDR3 extends over 17 amino acids. Trimming pared 5 bases from V and 2 bases from J, leaving 18 bases between. CDR3 sequence: CASSPPYRDRNTGELFF. The CDR3 coding sequence is TGTGCCAGCAGCCCACCCTACAGGGACCGAAACACCGGGGAGCTGTTTTTT.

This clone was detected only once. The genes are TRBV30 and TRBJ1-3, with D possibly being TRBD1 (5 bases). This CDR3 is 14 amino acids long. Germline CDR1 and CDR2: GTSNPN and SVGIG (reference sequence). The CDR3 DNA is TGTGCTATTGGGGGTGGCCCATCTGGAAACACCATATATTTT. Translating it yields CAIGGGPSGNTIYF. The whole variable domain, remainder taken from reference TRBV30 and TRBJ1-3, is SQTIHQWPATLVQPVGSPLSLECTVEGTSNPNLYWYRQAAGRGLQLLFYSVGIGQISSEVPQNLSASRPQDRQFILSSKKLLLSDSGFYLCAIGGGPSGNTIYFGEGSWLTVV.

This clone has just a few counts. V usage is TRBV4-2 and J usage is TRBJ2-1; tentatively, D is TRBD2 (6 bases). Germline CDR1 is LGHNA and CDR2 is YNFKEQ. CDR3 length: 14 residues. V lost 2 bases to trimming and J lost 8 bases, with 13 bases between them. CDR3 coding DNA: TGTGCCAGCAGCCAACCGGGGGAGTTGTATGAGCAGTTCTTC. Protein sequence: CASSQPGELYEQFF.

This chain joins TRBV3-1 (or the pseudogene TRBV3-2) and TRBJ2-2; D gene ambiguous. Germline-derived CDR1 and CDR2 are LGHDT and YNNKEL (reference sequence). This CDR3 is 18 amino acids long. Trimming cost V 1 base and J 4 bases, with 19 bases left between them. CDR3 nucleotide sequence: TGTGCCAGCAGCCAAGTCCTCTTGGGTGAAATTTCCACCGGGGAGCTGTTTTTT. This sequence encodes CASSQVLLGEISTGELFF.

The V gene is TRBV27, the J gene TRBJ2-3, with TRBD2 matching 11 bases. Looked up from germline, CDR1 is MNHEY and CDR2 is SMNVEV (reference sequence). Unmatched junction bases numbered 8, after V lost 0 bases and J lost 6 bases. The length of the CDR3 is 17 residues. The CDR3 is CASSLSVAGGPFDTQYF. The CDR3, as DNA: TGTGCCAGCAGTTTATCTGTAGCGGGGGGGCCCTTCGATACGCAGTATTTT.

The chain is built from TRBV10-2 and TRBJ1-6; 7 bases fit TRBD1. This CDR3 region has 17 residues. Germline assignment: CDR1 WSHSY and CDR2 SAAADI. V lost 6 bases, J lost 3 bases, and 11 bases stayed unmatched. CDR3 in amino acids: CASRTASTGIYNSPLHF. The CDR3, as DNA: TGCGCCAGCAGGACAGCCTCGACAGGGATCTATAATTCACCCCTCCACTTT.

The chain links TRBV11-3 to TRBJ2-3; D is perhaps TRBD1 (5 bases). V was trimmed by 3 bases and J by 1 base, leaving 8 bases between them. The germline V gene has CDR1 SGHNT and CDR2 YENEEA. The CDR3 has 14 residues. CDR3 loop: CASSLSRGTDTQYF. The CDR3 nucleotides are TGTGCCAGCAGCTTGTCCAGGGGCACAGATACGCAGTATTTT.

This clone has more than one count but fewer than ten. The gene calls are TRBV12-5 and TRBJ2-7; D perhaps matches TRBD2 (5 bases). V was shortened by 6 bases and J by 0 bases, with 9 bases between the two germline ends. The V gene's germline CDR1 is LGHNT and CDR2 FRNRAP. The CDR3 extends over 13 amino acids. This CDR3 reads CASGRDASYEQYF. Here the CDR3 DNA reads TGTGCTAGTGGGAGGGATGCCTCCTACGAGCAGTACTTC.

CDR3 DNA sequence: TGTGCCAGCAGCCATTCGGGAAGCTACGAGCAGTACTTC. Translation: CASSHSGSYEQYF. The V gene is TRBV12-3 or TRBV12-4, the J gene TRBJ2-7; possibly TRBD2 for D (5 bases). The length of the CDR3 is 13 residues. V was shortened by 6 bases and J by 3 bases, with 12 bases between the two germline ends.

The V and J genes are TRBV4-2 and TRBJ1-2; D call uncertain. Trimming stripped 2 bases from V and 4 bases from J, with 26 bases between. The germline V gene has CDR1 LGHNA and CDR2 YNFKEQ. This CDR3 is 19 amino acids long. The CDR3: CASSQSSKGSGERSYGYTF. For the CDR3, the DNA is TGTGCCAGCAGCCAAAGCTCTAAGGGTTCGGGAGAGAGAAGCTATGGCTACACCTTC.

The V and J genes are TRBV18 and TRBJ2-5, with TRBD1 matching over 9 bases. This CDR3 spans 16 amino acids. Germline CDR1 reads KGHSH; CDR2 reads LQKENI. Losses at the gene ends were 2 bases for V and 5 bases for J; bases not matched to a gene: 9. DNA for the CDR3: TGTGCCAGCTCACCAAACAGGGGGCGCCCCGGGGAGACCCAGTACTTC. It codes for CASSPNRGRPGETQYF.

The sample holds one count of this clone. The genes are TRBV25-1 and TRBJ1-2; D is ambiguous. V lost 2 bases and J lost 7, with 14 bases in between. The CDR3 loop spans 14 amino acids. CDR1 MGHDK and CDR2 SYGVNS come from the germline V gene. The CDR3 loop is CASSEALGRGGYTF. The CDR3 DNA is TGTGCCAGCAGTGAAGCCCTCGGGAGAGGTGGCTACACCTTC.

The chain joins TRBV15 to TRBJ2-7, with D uncertain. This CDR3 has 14 amino acids. V was trimmed by 1 base and J by 1 base, leaving 8 bases between them. Germline values: CDR1 LNHNV, CDR2 YYDKDF (reference sequence). The CDR3 here is CATSRGRQSYEQYF. Written as DNA, the CDR3 is TGTGCCACCAGCAGAGGCCGGCAGTCCTACGAGCAGTACTTC.

The chain carries TRBV13 and TRBJ2-3; 8 bases fit TRBD2. The germline V gene has CDR1 PRHDT and CDR2 FYEKMQ (reference sequence). CDR3 length: 14 amino acids. With V trimmed by 7 bases and J by 5 bases, 8 bases remained unmatched. The CDR3 DNA reads as TGTGCCAGCACGGGGCCGGGGGGGCTAGATACGCAGTATTTT. Residues: CASTGPGGLDTQYF.

The CDR3 loop reads CATSDALQGTGELFF. The CDR3 bases are TGTGCCACCAGTGACGCGTTACAGGGAACCGGGGAGCTGTTTTTT. The V and J genes are TRBV24-1 and TRBJ2-2, with D possibly being TRBD1 (6 bases). The CDR3 sequence is 15 residues long. Germline lookup yields CDR1 KGHDR and CDR2 SFDVKD. V shed 4 bases and J shed 5 bases, with 13 bases lying between them.

The chain recombines TRBV6-2 or TRBV6-3 with TRBJ1-6; D call uncertain. Germline V gene lookup returns CDR1 MNHEY and CDR2 SVGEGT. The CDR3 is made up of 12 amino acids. Between the trimmed V and J ends, which lost 0 bases and 9 bases, there was a span of 3 bases. CDR3 sequence reads: CASSYSTSPLHF. CDR3 coding DNA: TGTGCCAGCAGTTACTCGACTTCACCCCTCCACTTT.

In this sample, this clone turned up a few times. This chain joins TRBV13 and TRBJ1-1; D is unresolved. Between the trimmed V and J ends, which lost 0 bases and 1 base, there was a span of 12 bases. Germline values: CDR1 PRHDT, CDR2 FYEKMQ (reference sequence). CDR3 length: 16 residues. The CDR3 loop reads CASSLGLEQPNTEAFF. The DNA for the CDR3 is TGTGCCAGCAGCTTAGGACTGGAACAGCCGAACACTGAAGCTTTCTTT.

This clone has only one observation. The rearrangement links TRBV10-2 to TRBJ2-1; D could derive from TRBD1 or TRBD2 (7 bases each). The CDR3 totals 15 residues. Germline CDR1 WSHSY, CDR2 SAAADI. Trimming pared 7 bases from V and 3 bases from J, leaving 16 bases between. For the CDR3, the DNA is TGCGCCAGCACTTCCAGCGGGACAGACTACAATGAGCAGTTCTTC. Residues: CASTSSGTDYNEQFF.

The chain carries TRBV7-3 and TRBJ2-2; no firm D call. There are 14 residues in the CDR3. The germline V and J ends were trimmed by 1 base and 5 bases, with 8 bases remaining between them. The germline CDR1 and CDR2 sequences are SGHTA and FQGTGA. The CDR3 DNA reads as TGTGCCAGCAGCTTAAGGTCTAGAACCGGGGAGCTGTTTTTT. Translation gives CASSLRSRTGELFF. Looking up the rest from reference TRBV7-3 and TRBJ2-2 gives the full variable domain: GAGVSQTPSNKVTEKGKYVELRCDPISGHTALYWYRQSLGQGPEFLIYFQGTGAADDSGLPNDRFFAVRPEGSVSTLKIQRTERGDSAVYLCASSLRSRTGELFFGEGSRLTVL.

V usage is TRBV27 and J usage is TRBJ2-3, with D perhaps TRBD1 (6 bases). CDR3 length equals 16 residues. The germline CDR1 and CDR2 sequences are MNHEY and SMNVEV (reference sequence). Trimming stripped 4 bases from V and 3 bases from J, with 17 bases between. Here the CDR3 reads CASSYKPGVRTDTQYF. CDR3 DNA sequence: TGTGCCAGCAGTTATAAGCCAGGGGTGAGGACAGATACGCAGTATTTT.